A single sample gave rise to the 27 T cell receptor beta chains below, sequenced in a study of blood T cell repertoires in COVID-19. Profiling relied on immunoSEQ multiplex PCR, and the TCRdb table lists in-frame clones only, not all of them. Of 180,000 or so clones in the sample, approximately 85% were seen once. The sequenced sample consisted of peripheral blood. These receptors all come from a middle-aged man who had recovered from COVID-19.

The rearrangement links TRBV27 to TRBJ2-7, with D possibly TRBD1 on 6 matching bases. Germline CDR1 and CDR2: MNHEY and SMNVEV (reference sequence). V was shortened by 6 bases and J by 1 base, with 10 bases between the two germline ends. This CDR3 has 13 residues. The CDR3 region has the DNA TGTGCCAGCAGGCCGACAGGTTCCTACGAGCAGTACTTC. Its protein is CASRPTGSYEQYF.

V is TRBV7-9 and J is TRBJ2-3; TRBD2 aligns across 7 bases. The CDR3 loop spans 15 amino acids. Germline V gene lookup returns CDR1 SEHNR and CDR2 FQNEAQ (reference sequence). The V and J ends lost 4 bases and 0 bases, in that order; junction bases with no gene match: 4. CDR3 sequence reads: CASSWGGTSTDTQYF. As DNA, the CDR3 is TGTGCCAGCAGCTGGGGGGGGACCAGCACAGATACGCAGTATTTT.

The gene calls are TRBV4-3 and TRBJ2-2; D is uncertain. CDR1 is LGHNA, CDR2 YSLEER, per germline. The CDR3 loop spans 12 amino acids. The germline V and J ends were trimmed by 8 bases and 4 bases, with 8 bases remaining between them. CDR3 sequence: CASGTRTGELFF. CDR3 coding DNA: TGCGCCAGCGGTACGCGCACCGGGGAGCTGTTTTTT.

This clone was observed a single time. The chain has TRBV5-8 and TRBJ1-1; D is ambiguous. Germline V gene sequence: CDR1 SGHTS, CDR2 YDEGEE. The ends were cut back, 4 bases at V and 0 bases at J, with 7 bases in the middle. CDR3 size: 13 residues. For the CDR3, the DNA is TGTGCCAGCAGCCCGCCAGTGAACACTGAAGCTTTCTTT. It translates to CASSPPVNTEAFF. Filled out from reference TRBV5-8 and TRBJ1-1, the complete variable domain reads EAGVTQSPTHLIKTRGQQATLRCSPISGHTSVYWYQQALGLGLQFLLWYDEGEERNRGNFPPRFSGRQFPNYSSELNVNALELEDSALYLCASSPPVNTEAFFGQGTRLTVV.

The V gene is TRBV3-1 (or the pseudogene TRBV3-2), the J gene TRBJ2-3; D unresolved. The CDR3 length is 14 residues. Trimming left V 3 bases short and J 2 bases short, with 9 bases between. In germline, CDR1 is LGHDT, CDR2 YNNKEL (reference sequence). The CDR3 region has the DNA TGTGCCAGCAGCCAGACCGGGTCCACAGATACGCAGTATTTT. Its translation is CASSQTGSTDTQYF.

The chain carries TRBV10-3 and TRBJ2-7; TRBD2 might be the D (6 bases). Germline CDR1 ENHRY, CDR2 SYGVKD. The V gene lost 9 bases and the J gene lost 2 bases, with 14 bases spanning the gap. CDR3 length equals 13 residues. CDR3 in amino acids: CAIGGKAPYEQYF. In DNA form, the CDR3 reads TGTGCCATTGGCGGGAAGGCGCCCTACGAGCAGTACTTC.

This clone came up a few times. The CDR3 nucleotides are TGTGCCAGCTCTAGTTTGCAGGGGAATGAGCAGTTCTTC. Protein product: CASSSLQGNEQFF. The chain has TRBV18 and TRBJ2-1; a weak D match, TRBD1 (6 bases). The V and J ends lost 6 bases and 7 bases respectively, with 13 bases between them. The CDR3 is 13 amino acids. In germline, CDR1 is KGHSH, CDR2 LQKENI.

This sequence joins TRBV7-2 and TRBJ2-4, with 10 bases matching TRBD2. Germline trimming cut 2 bases from V and 3 bases from J; bases unmatched to any gene: 7. The CDR3 has 17 residues. CDR1 is SGHTA, CDR2 FQGNSA, per germline. The CDR3 sequence: CASSLLPSGSIKNIQYF. DNA for the CDR3: TGTGCCAGCAGCTTACTCCCTAGCGGGAGTATCAAAAACATTCAGTACTTC.

This clone was seen a single time. The V gene is TRBV7-2, the J gene TRBJ1-2; 10 bases line up with TRBD1. V shed 5 bases and J 8 bases; nucleotides not matched to a gene: 8. This CDR3 region has 14 residues. Germline V gene lookup returns CDR1 SGHTA and CDR2 FQGNSA. CDR3: CASSILGQGVGYTF. Written as DNA, the CDR3 is TGTGCCAGCAGCATCCTTGGACAGGGGGTGGGCTACACCTTC.

This chain uses TRBV11-1 with TRBJ1-6; D is unresolved. V dropped 5 bases and J dropped 3 bases, with 8 bases sitting between them. The CDR3 loop spans 14 amino acids. CDR1 is SGHAT and CDR2 is FQDESV in the germline V gene (reference sequence). This CDR3 is CASSPGFYNSPLHF. Here the CDR3 DNA reads TGTGCCAGCAGCCCGGGGTTCTATAATTCACCCCTCCACTTT.

The V and J genes are TRBV27 and TRBJ1-5; the match to TRBD1 covers 7 bases. Germline CDR1 reads MNHEY; CDR2 reads SMNVEV (reference sequence). After removal of 8 bases from V and 4 bases from J, the junction contained 11 bases not matched to a gene. The CDR3 runs 15 residues. CDR3 loop: CASRGLYRGNQPQHF. The CDR3 DNA reads TGTGCCAGCCGGGGACTTTACAGGGGAAATCAGCCCCAGCATTTT.

The gene calls are TRBV6-5 and TRBJ2-2, with a weak D call TRBD1 (6 bases). This CDR3 comprises 15 residues. The germline V and J ends were trimmed by 2 bases and 7 bases, with 14 bases remaining between them. Germline lookup yields CDR1 MNHEY and CDR2 SVGAGI. CDR3 in DNA: TGTGCCAGCAGTTACGCGATCCAGGGGATCGGGGAGCTGTTTTTT. Its protein is CASSYAIQGIGELFF.

Only one count was recorded for this clone. The chain employs TRBV7-9 and TRBJ2-6; 7 bases agree with TRBD1. This CDR3 comprises 18 residues. V was clipped by 5 bases and J by 1 base; unmatched bases: 11. The germline V gene encodes CDR1 SEHNR and CDR2 FQNEAQ (reference sequence). CDR3 loop: CASSARDSGASGANVLTF. For the CDR3, the DNA is TGTGCCAGCAGCGCCCGGGACAGTGGTGCTTCTGGGGCCAACGTCCTGACTTTC.

In its sample, this clone was seen a few times. The rearrangement uses TRBV7-9 and TRBJ2-3, with 7 bases that match TRBD2. CDR1 is SEHNR, CDR2 FQNEAQ, per germline (reference sequence). V lost 8 bases to trimming and J lost 4 bases; unmatched junction nucleotides: 15. The length of the CDR3 is 16 residues. The CDR3 DNA reads as TGTGCCAGCGCGGACGTGGCGGGAGATCACCCAGATACGCAGTATTTT. This translates into CASADVAGDHPDTQYF.

The genes are TRBV6-2 or TRBV6-3 and TRBJ2-7; 7 bases map to TRBD2. This CDR3 is built from 16 residues. The germline gives CDR1 MNHEY, CDR2 SVGEGT. V was clipped by 2 bases and J by 4 bases; unmatched bases: 11. The CDR3 loop is CASSYHISSGAYEQYF. CDR3 DNA: TGTGCCAGCAGTTACCACATATCCAGCGGGGCTTACGAGCAGTACTTC.

In this sample, this clone turned up a few times. This chain joins TRBV27 and TRBJ2-3; 10 nucleotides align to TRBD2. Germline loops: CDR1 MNHEY, CDR2 SMNVEV (reference sequence). This CDR3 has 14 residues. J lost 7 bases, V lost 6 bases, and 7 bases had no gene match. The CDR3 DNA sequence: TGTGCCAGCAGCATCCTAGCGGGGGCGTATACGCAGTATTTT. Translation: CASSILAGAYTQYF.

J is TRBJ2-5 and V is TRBV19, with 7 bases matching TRBD1. Germline CDR1 is LNHDA and CDR2 is SQIVND (reference sequence). J lost 4 bases, V lost 5 bases, and 7 bases had no gene match. This CDR3 contains 14 residues. The CDR3 DNA sequence: TGTGCCAGTAGTCCCGGACAGGCTGGAGAGACCCAGTACTTC. Protein: CASSPGQAGETQYF.

The rearrangement uses TRBV4-1 and TRBJ2-2; D perhaps matches TRBD1 (6 bases). This CDR3 comprises 14 residues. Trimming took 3 bases from V and 7 from J, leaving 12 bases between them. Germline V lookup: CDR1 MGHRA, CDR2 YSYEKL. The CDR3 coding sequence is TGCGCCAGCAGCCATCCACAGGGAATCGGGGAGCTGTTTTTT. Protein: CASSHPQGIGELFF.

V gene TRBV24-1 combines with J gene TRBJ2-1; TRBD1 agrees at 9 bases. V shed 9 bases, J shed 7 bases, and the junction held 9 bases outside the gene matches. The CDR3 consists of 14 residues. Germline CDR1 KGHDR, CDR2 SFDVKD. CDR3: CATQPGTGRNEQFF. CDR3 DNA: TGTGCCACCCAGCCCGGGACAGGGAGAAATGAGCAGTTCTTC.

The chain employs TRBV30 and TRBJ1-4, with no clear D. This CDR3 comprises 15 residues. Trimming took 4 bases from V and 0 from J, leaving 12 bases between them. CDR1 and CDR2 from the germline V gene are GTSNPN and SVGIG (reference sequence). The CDR3 spells CAWTRTFATNEKLFF. Written as DNA, the CDR3 is TGTGCCTGGACCCGGACTTTCGCAACTAATGAAAAACTGTTTTTT.

The V and J genes are TRBV6-5 and TRBJ1-6, with 7 bases identical to TRBD1. Germline CDR1 MNHEY, CDR2 SVGAGI. The CDR3 covers 14 residues. Trimming removed 4 bases from V and 7 bases from J; junction bases left unmatched: 4. The CDR3 sequence: CASSWQGGNSPLHF. The DNA for the CDR3 is TGTGCCAGCAGTTGGCAGGGGGGAAATTCACCCCTCCACTTT.

The chain recombines TRBV27 with TRBJ2-3; 9 bases match TRBD2. This CDR3 is built from 16 residues. Germline assignment: CDR1 MNHEY and CDR2 SMNVEV (reference sequence). The V gene end was trimmed by 1 base and the J gene end by 1 base; junction bases not matched to a gene: 3. CDR3: CASSLLRTSGTDTQYF. DNA of the CDR3: TGTGCCAGCAGTTTATTACGGACTAGCGGCACAGATACGCAGTATTTT.

The rearrangement links TRBV3-1 (or the pseudogene TRBV3-2) to TRBJ2-3; possibly TRBD2 for D (6 bases). The CDR3 has 16 residues. The V gene lost 0 bases and the J gene lost 3 bases, with 13 bases spanning the gap. CDR1 and CDR2 from the germline V gene are LGHDT and YNNKEL (reference sequence). As DNA, the CDR3 is TGTGCCAGCAGCCAAGATTGCCGGGAGAGAACAGATACGCAGTATTTT. Protein sequence: CASSQDCRERTDTQYF.

V usage is TRBV6-5 and J usage is TRBJ2-1, with D perhaps matching TRBD1 (6 bases). CDR3 size: 14 residues. V lost 5 bases and J 5 bases, leaving 13 bases between the germline ends. Per the germline V gene, CDR1 is MNHEY and CDR2 is SVGAGI. The chain's CDR3 is CASSRTATNNEQFF. CDR3 DNA sequence: TGTGCCAGCAGTCGGACAGCAACCAACAATGAGCAGTTCTTC.

DNA of the CDR3: TGCGCCAGCAGCCAAGAACCCGCAGGGGGATATACTGAAGCTTTCTTT. Its protein is CASSQEPAGGYTEAFF. This chain joins TRBV4-3 and TRBJ1-1; 7 bases are shared with TRBD1. Germline V CDR1 and CDR2: LGHNA, YSLEER. V dropped 0 bases and J dropped 5; count of bases not matched to a gene: 9. This CDR3 has 16 amino acids.

The genes are TRBV27 and TRBJ2-2; D is unresolved. The CDR3 contains 15 residues. V lost 3 bases and J 6 bases, leaving 14 bases between the germline ends. Germline V CDR1 and CDR2: MNHEY, SMNVEV (reference sequence). The CDR3 here is CASSFRGQLSGELFF. In nucleotides, the CDR3 is TGTGCCAGCAGTTTCAGAGGCCAACTGTCCGGGGAGCTGTTTTTT.

This chain uses TRBV7-2 with TRBJ1-1; 7 bases align to TRBD1. Per the germline V gene, CDR1 is SGHTA and CDR2 is FQGNSA. With V trimmed by 3 bases and J by 8 bases, 3 bases remained unmatched. The CDR3 length is 12 residues. The CDR3 sequence is CASSFSGGEAFF. The CDR3 DNA follows: TGTGCCAGCAGCTTCTCAGGGGGGGAAGCTTTCTTT. Using reference TRBV7-2 and TRBJ1-1 for the parts outside the CDR3, the full variable domain is GAGVSQSPSNKVTEKGKDVELRCDPISGHTALYWYRQSLGQGLEFLIYFQGNSAPDKSGLPSDRFSAERTGGSVSTLTIQRTQQEDSAVYLCASSFSGGEAFFGQGTRLTVV.